Here is one T cell receptor (beta chain) with its context. The record originates from a study of technical replicates of blood from a few donors. Produced via immunoSEQ multiplex PCR; TCRdb's table is partial and in-frame only. The sample lists roughly 68,000 clones, 95% to 97% occurring once. CDR1 and CDR2 (germline): MNHNS, SASEGT. The CDR3 sequence is 15 residues long. Between the trimmed V and J ends, which lost 0 bases and 5 bases, there was a span of 11 bases. Input material: T cells isolated from PBMCs. The TCR was taken from a human donor in good health. The chain joins TRBV6-1 to TRBJ1-5; the D gene is possibly TRBD1 (6 bases). The CDR3 bases are TGTGCCAGCAGTGAAGCCGGGGGGCTGGATCAGCCCCAGCATTTT. Protein sequence: CASSEAGGLDQPQHF.